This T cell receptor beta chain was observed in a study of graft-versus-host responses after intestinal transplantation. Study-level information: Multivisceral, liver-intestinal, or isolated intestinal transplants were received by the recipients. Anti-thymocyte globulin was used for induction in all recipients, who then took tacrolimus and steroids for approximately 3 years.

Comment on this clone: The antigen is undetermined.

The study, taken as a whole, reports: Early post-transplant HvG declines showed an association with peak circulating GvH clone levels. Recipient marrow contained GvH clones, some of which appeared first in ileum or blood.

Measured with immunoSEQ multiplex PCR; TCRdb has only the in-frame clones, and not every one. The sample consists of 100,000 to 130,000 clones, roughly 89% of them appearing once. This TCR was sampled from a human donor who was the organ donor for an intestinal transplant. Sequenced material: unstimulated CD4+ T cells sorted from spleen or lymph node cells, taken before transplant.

DNA of the CDR3: TGTGCCAGCCAGGGGACAACTAATGAAAAACTGTTTTTT. Translation: CASQGTTNEKLFF. This chain connects TRBV6-5 to TRBJ1-4, with D possibly being TRBD1 (6 bases). The germline gives CDR1 MNHEY, CDR2 SVGAGI. CDR3 size: 13 residues. Trimming pared 8 bases from V and 0 bases from J, leaving 7 bases between.